What follows describes a single TCR beta chain. This sample is part of a study of blood T cell repertoires in COVID-19. The wider study: The United States, Italy and Spain were the sources of the acute and convalescent COVID-19 samples. PBMCs, B-cell-depleted T cells, or T cells provided the cDNA or gDNA that made up the material.

Per the original methods: Counts of nucleated cells, estimated from reference gene primer amplification, were obtained. Some clones are missing from TCRdb's copy, which holds only in-frame ones; the method was immunoSEQ multiplex PCR. The D gene and trimming were derived from the DNA, and the V and J assignments and clone size from that table. The top ten clones hold about 20% of a sample with about 200,000 clones, 84% of them seen once. CDR1 KGHSH and CDR2 LQKENI come from the germline V gene. V lost 2 bases and J lost 4; bases outside the gene matches: 8. The CDR3 runs 16 residues. This chain links TRBV18 with TRBJ1-2; 9 positions match TRBD1. Sequencing was performed on peripheral blood. The TCR comes from a human donor in a cohort sampled during active COVID-19. CDR3 sequence (DNA): TGTGCCAGCTCACCATCGTCGGGACAGGGCGGCTATGGCTACACCTTC. It codes for CASSPSSGQGGYGYTF.